Presented here are 29 T cell receptor beta chains from one specimen sequenced in a study of graft-versus-host responses after intestinal transplantation. Profiling relied on immunoSEQ multiplex PCR, and the TCRdb table lists in-frame clones only, not all of them. This table holds 100,000 to 120,000 clones, about 93% found once. Their target antigens are unknown. The sample here was unstimulated CD8+ T cells sorted from spleen or lymph node cells, taken before intestinal transplant. Source of these receptors: a human donor who received an intestinal transplant.

The rearrangement links TRBV27 to TRBJ2-3, with D hard to call. CDR1 MNHEY and CDR2 SMNVEV come from the germline V gene (reference sequence). The CDR3 totals 12 residues. Between the trimmed V and J ends, which lost 8 bases and 2 bases, there was a span of 8 bases. CDR3 bases: TGTGCCAGCGGGGTTTCCACAGATACGCAGTATTTT. Its protein is CASGVSTDTQYF.

The CDR3 protein is CAWSAAGGRQETQYF. The CDR3 nucleotides read TGTGCCTGGAGTGCGGCGGGAGGGAGGCAAGAGACCCAGTACTTC. The chain recombines TRBV30 with TRBJ2-5; 9 bases are a match to TRBD2. This CDR3 has 15 residues. The germline V gene has CDR1 GTSNPN and CDR2 SVGIG (reference sequence). V shed 1 base, J shed 2 bases, and the junction held 5 bases outside the gene matches.

The table lists this clone with a count of one. The CDR3 region has the DNA TGTGCCAGCAGTGATGGCACAACCCTAAAACTCTATGGCTACACCTTC. It encodes CASSDGTTLKLYGYTF. The genes are TRBV2 and TRBJ1-2; D remains ambiguous. The V gene lost 3 bases and the J gene lost 4 bases, with 18 bases spanning the gap. This CDR3 is 16 amino acids long. Germline V lookup: CDR1 SNHLY, CDR2 FYNNEI. The variable domain in full, completed from reference TRBV2 and TRBJ1-2, reads EPEVTQTPSHQVTQMGQEVILRCVPISNHLYFYWYRQILGQKVEFLVSFYNNEISEKSEIFDDQFSVERPDGSNFTLKIRSTKLEDSAMYFCASSDGTTLKLYGYTFGSGTRLTVV.

This sequence joins TRBV29-1 and TRBJ2-7; 8 bases align to TRBD1. After removal of 4 bases from V and 5 bases from J, the junction contained 7 bases not matched to a gene. The germline CDR1 and CDR2 sequences are SQVTM and ANQGSEA. The CDR3 runs to 13 residues. CDR3 sequence: CSVVGQGIHEQYF. CDR3 sequence (DNA): TGCAGCGTTGTAGGACAGGGAATCCACGAGCAGTACTTC.

The rearrangement links TRBV15 to TRBJ2-7; D is undetermined. Deletions cut 1 base from V and 0 bases from J, with 10 bases between. CDR1 and CDR2 (germline): LNHNV, YYDKDF (reference sequence). The CDR3 sequence is 15 residues long. The CDR3 loop reads CATSRGGLSSYEQYF. As DNA, the CDR3 is TGTGCCACCAGCAGAGGGGGTCTAAGCTCCTACGAGCAGTACTTC.

V and J are TRBV2 and TRBJ2-5, with D possibly matching TRBD1 (6 bases). Germline V gene data show CDR1 as SNHLY and CDR2 as FYNNEI. The CDR3 totals 12 residues. V lost 7 bases, J lost 4 bases, and 10 bases lay in between. The CDR3 bases are TGTGCCAGCACCGGGACAACAGAGACCCAGTACTTC. Its protein product is CASTGTTETQYF. Variable domain in full (rest from reference TRBV2 and TRBJ2-5): EPEVTQTPSHQVTQMGQEVILRCVPISNHLYFYWYRQILGQKVEFLVSFYNNEISEKSEIFDDQFSVERPDGSNFTLKIRSTKLEDSAMYFCASTGTTETQYFGPGTRLLVL.

The genes are TRBV2 and TRBJ2-1; 8 bases agree with TRBD2. The CDR3 totals 15 residues. J gave up 4 bases and V 10 bases, and 12 bases lay outside the gene matches. From germline, CDR1 is SNHLY and CDR2 FYNNEI. The CDR3 DNA follows: TGTGCCACCTCCGGGAGGGCCGTGTCATACAATGAGCAGTTCTTC. Protein: CATSGRAVSYNEQFF. Supplemented by reference TRBV2 and TRBJ2-1, the full variable domain reads EPEVTQTPSHQVTQMGQEVILRCVPISNHLYFYWYRQILGQKVEFLVSFYNNEISEKSEIFDDQFSVERPDGSNFTLKIRSTKLEDSAMYFCATSGRAVSYNEQFFGPGTRLTVL.

The chain uses TRBV13 and TRBJ2-1; possibly TRBD2 for D (5 bases). The CDR3 spans 14 residues. V was cut by 2 bases and J by 8 bases, with 13 bases left in between. Germline V gene data show CDR1 as PRHDT and CDR2 as FYEKMQ (reference sequence). CDR3 DNA: TGTGCCAGCAGCTTAAAACTAGGCGGCGATGAGCAGTTCTTC. It specifies CASSLKLGGDEQFF.

The V gene is TRBV19, the J gene TRBJ1-5, with 11 bases that match TRBD1. The V and J ends lost 6 bases and 5 bases, in that order; junction bases with no gene match: 6. The CDR3 loop spans 15 amino acids. Germline assignment: CDR1 LNHDA and CDR2 SQIVND (reference sequence). CDR3 sequence reads: CASSTGTGGYQPQHF. CDR3 nucleotide sequence: TGTGCCAGTAGCACCGGGACAGGGGGATATCAGCCCCAGCATTTT.

The J gene is TRBJ1-2, the V gene TRBV19, with no clear D. Trimming shortened V by 5 bases and J by 1 base, and 5 bases separated the two germline ends. The CDR3 is made up of 12 amino acids. Germline CDR1 and CDR2: LNHDA and SQIVND (reference sequence). CDR3 coding DNA: TGTGCCAGTAGTCGCATTAACTATGGCTACACCTTC. Translated, it gives CASSRINYGYTF.

In DNA form, the CDR3 reads TGTGCCAGCAGACCTGAGACAGGGCTCTACAATGAGCAGTTCTTC. It encodes CASRPETGLYNEQFF. The chain combines TRBV6-5 with TRBJ2-1; TRBD1 aligns across 7 bases. Germline CDR1 MNHEY, CDR2 SVGAGI. V was pared by 6 bases and J by 3 bases, with 8 bases of the junction left unmatched. The CDR3 is made up of 15 amino acids.

The V and J genes are TRBV4-1 and TRBJ2-7, with a tentative D call TRBD1 (6 bases). CDR3 length equals 14 residues. Per the germline V gene, CDR1 is MGHRA and CDR2 is YSYEKL. Trimming cost V 0 bases and J 2 bases, with 8 bases left between them. CDR3 protein: CASSQDWTAYEQYF. The CDR3, as DNA: TGCGCCAGCAGCCAAGACTGGACAGCCTACGAGCAGTACTTC.

The chain recombines TRBV2 with TRBJ2-6; TRBD1 matches 9 bases. The CDR3 runs 17 residues. The J segment lost 5 bases and the V segment lost 4 bases, leaving 9 bases of the junction unmatched. In germline, CDR1 is SNHLY, CDR2 FYNNEI. The CDR3 DNA sequence: TGTGCCAGCAGTGGCACCGGGACAGGGATCAGGGCCAACGTCCTGACTTTC. This encodes CASSGTGTGIRANVLTF.

V gene TRBV6-6 combines with J gene TRBJ2-7; D uncertain. The CDR3 runs to 12 residues. Germline V gene sequence: CDR1 MNHNY, CDR2 SVGAGI (reference sequence). V lost 7 bases to trimming and J lost 6 bases, with 13 bases between them. CDR3 bases: TGTGCCAGCACAACGAGGTCAAGCGAGCAGTACTTC. Translation gives CASTTRSSEQYF.

Details on this clone: This specimen includes other DNA sequences encoding the same CDR3. The V and J genes are TRBV27 and TRBJ2-7; 8 bases are a match to TRBD2. V shed 2 bases and J 4 bases; nucleotides not matched to a gene: 1. The germline V gene encodes CDR1 MNHEY and CDR2 SMNVEV (reference sequence). The CDR3 loop spans 13 amino acids. CDR3 amino acids: CASSLTSGYEQYF. The CDR3 bases are TGTGCCAGCAGTTTAACTAGCGGTTACGAGCAGTACTTC.

The genes are TRBV11-2 and TRBJ1-2; 11 nucleotides agree with TRBD1. In germline, CDR1 is SGHAT, CDR2 FQNNGV. This CDR3 is 15 amino acids long. Trimming cost V 6 bases and J 4 bases; bases outside gene matches: 7. CDR3 in amino acids: CASRQGTGGVYGYTF. In DNA form, the CDR3 reads TGTGCCAGCAGACAAGGGACAGGGGGTGTCTATGGCTACACCTTC.

The rearrangement uses TRBV7-9 and TRBJ1-2; D might be TRBD1 (6 bases). The germline gives CDR1 SEHNR, CDR2 FQNEAQ (reference sequence). The germline V and J ends were trimmed by 1 base and 7 bases, with 10 bases remaining between them. CDR3 size: 13 residues. In nucleotides, the CDR3 is TGTGCCAGCAGCTTAGGGGGGGCCCGTGGCTACACCTTC. Amino acid sequence: CASSLGGARGYTF.

This sequence joins TRBV6-1 and TRBJ1-5, with 9 bases lining up with TRBD1. J was trimmed by 3 bases and V by 4 bases; bases with no gene match: 10. CDR1 and CDR2 from the germline V gene are MNHNS and SASEGT. This CDR3 is built from 17 residues. The CDR3 DNA follows: TGTGCCAGCAGTGGAACTACCGGGACAGGGTTCAATCAGCCCCAGCATTTT. The encoded protein is CASSGTTGTGFNQPQHF.

This chain uses TRBV6-5 with TRBJ1-2; D remains unclear. The germline V gene encodes CDR1 MNHEY and CDR2 SVGAGI. The V end lost 6 bases, the J end lost 4 bases, and 12 bases lay between the germline ends. The CDR3 is 13 residues long. Written as DNA, the CDR3 is TGTGCCAGCAGCCTCGACCGGAGCTATGGCTACACCTTC. It is translated as CASSLDRSYGYTF.

This clone has only one observation. This chain connects TRBV11-2 to TRBJ1-1; D perhaps matches TRBD1 (5 bases). The CDR3 sequence is 14 residues long. Deletions cut 1 base from V and 6 bases from J, with 12 bases between. Germline values: CDR1 SGHAT, CDR2 FQNNGV. CDR3 in amino acids: CASSLVRGVPEAFF. CDR3 nucleotides: TGTGCCAGCAGCTTAGTACGAGGGGTGCCTGAAGCTTTCTTT.

The CDR3 is CASRLAGERNEQFF. CDR3 bases: TGTGCCAGCAGACTAGCGGGAGAGCGGAATGAGCAGTTCTTC. The rearrangement joins TRBV2 to TRBJ2-1, with 11 nucleotides matching TRBD2. V lost 6 bases and J lost 7; bases outside the gene matches: 5. This CDR3 is 14 amino acids long. From germline, CDR1 is SNHLY and CDR2 FYNNEI.

On this clone: One end of the junction does not line up with germline, which may come from a read error. Different DNA sequences within this sample yield the same CDR3. This chain links TRBV2 with TRBJ2-7; 16 positions match TRBD2. In germline, CDR1 is SNHLY, CDR2 FYNNEI. The CDR3 is 17 residues long. CDR3 in amino acids: CASSAGTSGRADNEQYF. CDR3 coding DNA: TGTGCCAGCAGCGCCGGGACTAGCGGGAGGGCCGACAACGAACAGTACTTC.

The chain joins TRBV29-1 to TRBJ2-1; no definite D call. V was shortened by 1 base and J by 4 bases, with 5 bases between the two germline ends. Germline lookup yields CDR1 SQVTM and CDR2 ANQGSEA. There are 12 residues in the CDR3. The DNA of the CDR3 is TGCAGCGTTGAAGTGGAGTACAATGAGCAGTTCTTC. It codes for CSVEVEYNEQFF.

The chain has TRBV19 and TRBJ1-5; D is unclear. V was shortened by 10 bases and J by 9 bases, with 7 bases between the two germline ends. The CDR3 loop spans 9 amino acids. Germline lookup yields CDR1 LNHDA and CDR2 SQIVND (reference sequence). CDR3 sequence reads: CATGRPQHF. The CDR3 bases are TGTGCCACCGGGCGGCCCCAGCATTTT.

This chain joins TRBV11-2 and TRBJ2-5; D not resolved. The end of the DNA aligns better with TRBJ2-7, so the J call may be wrong. Germline V gene data show CDR1 as SGHAT and CDR2 as FQNNGV. The CDR3 spans 15 residues. CDR3 DNA sequence: TGTGCCAGCAGCTTAGATCGAGGACCAACCTACGAGCAGTACTTC. Translating it yields CASSLDRGPTYEQYF.

This chain links TRBV6-5 with TRBJ1-5, with TRBD1 identical over 8 bases. There are 15 residues in the CDR3. Per germline, CDR1 MNHEY and CDR2 SVGAGI. The V and J ends lost 5 bases and 5 bases, in that order; junction bases with no gene match: 8. The CDR3 nucleotides read TGTGCCAGCAGTCCTTCAGGGGGCGCGCATCAGCCCCAGCATTTT. This encodes CASSPSGGAHQPQHF.

This clone appeared a single time. The genes are TRBV28 and TRBJ1-5; TRBD1 agrees at 8 bases. In germline, CDR1 is MDHEN, CDR2 SYDVKM. The CDR3 runs to 17 residues. The J segment lost 4 bases and the V segment lost 5 bases, leaving 13 bases of the junction unmatched. As DNA, the CDR3 is TGTGCCAGCAGTCTACCTCGGACAGGGTACCGGAATCAGCCCCAGCATTTT. Translation gives CASSLPRTGYRNQPQHF.

The chain links TRBV19 to TRBJ2-6; no firm D call. The length of the CDR3 is 14 residues. Trimming pared 6 bases from V and 0 bases from J, leaving 6 bases between. Germline values: CDR1 LNHDA, CDR2 SQIVND (reference sequence). Written as DNA, the CDR3 is TGTGCCAGTAGCTATAACTCTGGGGCCAACGTCCTGACTTTC. As protein: CASSYNSGANVLTF.

J is TRBJ2-1 and V is TRBV6-5, with D possibly being TRBD1 (5 bases). Germline CDR1 MNHEY, CDR2 SVGAGI. The CDR3 length is 16 residues. Trimming took off 4 bases at V and 8 bases at J, with 21 bases between the two ends. The CDR3 loop is CASSSAPGISEDEQFF. The CDR3 DNA follows: TGTGCCAGCAGTTCGGCGCCAGGGATAAGTGAAGATGAGCAGTTCTTC.